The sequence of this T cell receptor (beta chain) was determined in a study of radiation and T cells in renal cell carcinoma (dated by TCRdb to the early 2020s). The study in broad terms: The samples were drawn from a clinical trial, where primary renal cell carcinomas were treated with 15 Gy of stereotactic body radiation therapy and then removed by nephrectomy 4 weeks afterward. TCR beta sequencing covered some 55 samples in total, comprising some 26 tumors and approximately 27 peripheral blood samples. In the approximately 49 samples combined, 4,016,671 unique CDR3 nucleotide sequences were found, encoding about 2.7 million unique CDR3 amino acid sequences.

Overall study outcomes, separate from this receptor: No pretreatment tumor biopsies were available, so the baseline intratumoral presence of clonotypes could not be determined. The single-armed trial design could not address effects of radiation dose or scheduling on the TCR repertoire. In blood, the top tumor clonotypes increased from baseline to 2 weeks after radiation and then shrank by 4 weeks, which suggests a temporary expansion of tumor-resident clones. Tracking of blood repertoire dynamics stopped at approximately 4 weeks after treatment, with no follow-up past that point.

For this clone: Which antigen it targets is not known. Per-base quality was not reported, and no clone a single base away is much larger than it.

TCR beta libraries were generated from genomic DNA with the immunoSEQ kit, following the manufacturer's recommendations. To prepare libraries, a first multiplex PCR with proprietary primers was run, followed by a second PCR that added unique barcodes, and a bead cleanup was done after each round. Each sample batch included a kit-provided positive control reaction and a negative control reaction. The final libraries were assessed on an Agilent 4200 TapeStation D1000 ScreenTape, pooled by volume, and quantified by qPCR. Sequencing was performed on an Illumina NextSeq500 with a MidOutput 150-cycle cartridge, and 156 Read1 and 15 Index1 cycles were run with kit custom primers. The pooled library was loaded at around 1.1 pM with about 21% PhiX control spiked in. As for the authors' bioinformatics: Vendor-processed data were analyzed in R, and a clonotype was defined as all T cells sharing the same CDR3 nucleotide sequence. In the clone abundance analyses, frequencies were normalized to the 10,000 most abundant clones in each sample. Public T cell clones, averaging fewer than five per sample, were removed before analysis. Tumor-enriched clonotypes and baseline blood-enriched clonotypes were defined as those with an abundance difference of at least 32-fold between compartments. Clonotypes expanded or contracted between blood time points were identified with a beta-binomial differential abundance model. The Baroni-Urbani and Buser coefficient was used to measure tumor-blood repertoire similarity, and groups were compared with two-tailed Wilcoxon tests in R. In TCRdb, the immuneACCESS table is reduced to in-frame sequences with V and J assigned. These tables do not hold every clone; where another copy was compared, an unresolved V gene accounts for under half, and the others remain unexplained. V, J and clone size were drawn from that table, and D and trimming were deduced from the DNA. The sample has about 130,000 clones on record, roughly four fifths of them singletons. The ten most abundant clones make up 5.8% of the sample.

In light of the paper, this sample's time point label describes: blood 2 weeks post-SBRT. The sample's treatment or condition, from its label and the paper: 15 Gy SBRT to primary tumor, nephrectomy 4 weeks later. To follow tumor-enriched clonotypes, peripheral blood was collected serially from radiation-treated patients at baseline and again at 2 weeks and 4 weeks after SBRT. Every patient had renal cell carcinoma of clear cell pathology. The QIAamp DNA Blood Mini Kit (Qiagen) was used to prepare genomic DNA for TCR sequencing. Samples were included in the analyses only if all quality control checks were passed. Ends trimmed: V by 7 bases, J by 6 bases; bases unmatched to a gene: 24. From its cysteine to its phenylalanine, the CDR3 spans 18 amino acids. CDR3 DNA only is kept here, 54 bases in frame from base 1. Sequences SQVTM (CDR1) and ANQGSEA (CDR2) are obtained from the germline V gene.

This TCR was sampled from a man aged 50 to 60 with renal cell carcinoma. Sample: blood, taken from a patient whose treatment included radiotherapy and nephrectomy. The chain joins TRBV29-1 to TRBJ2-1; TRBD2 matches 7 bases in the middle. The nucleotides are TGCAGCGCTTGTTGGGGGGGAAACGACTATAACGGGCGCAATGAGCAGTTCTTC. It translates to CSACWGGNDYNGRNEQFF.